This T cell receptor (beta chain) was sequenced during a study of T cells in Graves' hyperthyroidism and ophthalmopathy. The CDR3 regions of TCR beta were amplified from RNA transcripts. Using the HTBI primer set, a first-round RT-PCR was run on the TCR CDR3. TCRdb recomputed calls from the multiplex PCR reads with MiXCR, one row per CDR3 protein. The table includes about 400,000 distinct CDR3 sequences, 13% detected once. The patients, who ranged from 18 to 65 in age, presented with newly diagnosed hyperthyroidism lasting under 2 months. The study excluded patients with uncontrolled infection, other autoimmune disease, pregnancy or lactation. The PBMCs were sourced from fresh peripheral blood (10 ml). Trimming took 2 bases from V and 0 from J, leaving 22 bases between them. Germline CDR1 SGHAT, CDR2 FQDESV (reference sequence). The CDR3 length is 19 residues.

The receptor comes from a woman between 18 and 29 years old with Graves' hyperthyroidism. The chain is built from TRBV11-1 and TRBJ1-1; D might be TRBD1 (5 bases). The sequenced sample consisted of blood. The CDR3 here is CASSLTRRGTLTMNTEAFF. CDR3 bases: TGTGCCAGCAGCTTAACAAGGCGGGGGACCCTAACGATGAACACTGAAGCTTTCTTT.